These 27 T cell receptor beta chains came from one sample sequenced in a study of shared clonotypes between healthy human individuals. Repertoires were generated with immunoSEQ multiplex PCR, while TCRdb's copy carries only in-frame clones and drops some. The sample holds about 460,000 clones, about 74% seen once. Material for sequencing was PBMCs. Receptors originate from a woman aged 40 to 49 in good health. Some clones in this sample may be carry-over from other donors' samples.

The V gene is TRBV11-2, the J gene TRBJ2-1, with 7 nucleotides matching TRBD2. The V segment lost 1 base and the J segment 3 bases; nucleotides outside the gene matches: 3. From germline, CDR1 is SGHAT and CDR2 FQNNGV. The CDR3 runs to 15 residues. The DNA for the CDR3 is TGTGCCAGCAGCTTAGGGGCGGGAGACTACAATGAGCAGTTCTTC. Translation gives CASSLGAGDYNEQFF.

This chain connects TRBV7-9 to TRBJ2-6, with D perhaps TRBD2 (6 bases). Germline V lookup: CDR1 SEHNR, CDR2 FQNEAQ (reference sequence). The CDR3 has 16 amino acids. Trimming shortened V by 2 bases and J by 2 bases, and 10 bases separated the two germline ends. DNA for the CDR3: TGTGCCAGCAGCTTATTGGGGAGGCCTGGGGCCAACGTCCTGACTTTC. Translation gives CASSLLGRPGANVLTF.

This rearrangement joins TRBV28 to TRBJ2-7; 8 bases are shared with TRBD2. Germline-derived CDR1 and CDR2 are MDHEN and SYDVKM. The CDR3 is made up of 13 amino acids. With 7 bases clipped from V and 3 bases from J, the junction kept 5 bases outside the gene matches. The CDR3 DNA reads as TGTGCCAGCAAGGCGGGGGGAATCTACGAGCAGTACTTC. This gives the protein CASKAGGIYEQYF.

The table lists this clone with a few counts. The chain is built from TRBV11-2 and TRBJ2-4, with D possibly TRBD1 on 6 matching bases. V was shortened by 6 bases and J by 7 bases, with 19 bases between the two germline ends. Germline V gene data show CDR1 as SGHAT and CDR2 as FQNNGV. This CDR3 spans 15 amino acids. The DNA of the CDR3 is TGTGCCAGCAGTAGAGGGACAACCGGAATCAACATTCAGTACTTC. Its translation is CASSRGTTGINIQYF.

The CDR3 sequence is CASSVTGRNTIYF. The CDR3 nucleotides read TGTGCCAGCAGCGTAACGGGGAGAAACACCATATATTTT. This rearrangement joins TRBV9 to TRBJ1-3; D unclear. The length of the CDR3 is 13 residues. CDR1 and CDR2 from the germline V gene are SGDLS and YYNGEE. V gave up 1 base and J gave up 5 bases, with 7 bases separating them.

The chain uses TRBV30 and TRBJ1-1; D perhaps matches TRBD1 (5 bases). CDR1 and CDR2 (germline): GTSNPN, SVGIG (reference sequence). V was cut by 8 bases and J by 5 bases, with 15 bases left in between. The CDR3 spans 12 residues. CDR3: CATGRLETEAFF. The CDR3 bases are TGTGCCACGGGACGGTTAGAGACTGAAGCTTTCTTT.

The chain is built from TRBV5-3 and TRBJ2-7; no clear D gene. TRBV5-3 is recorded as an ORF, its role being uncertain. The length of the CDR3 is 12 residues. The ends were cut back, 0 bases at V and 3 bases at J, with 4 bases in the middle. Here the CDR3 reads CARSLEHYEQYF. The CDR3 DNA reads as TGTGCCAGAAGCTTGGAGCACTACGAGCAGTACTTC.

The rearrangement links TRBV7-9 to TRBJ2-1; 9 bases line up with TRBD2. J lost 7 bases, V lost 5 bases, and 15 bases had no gene match. The germline CDR1 and CDR2 sequences are SEHNR and FQNEAQ (reference sequence). The CDR3 runs 17 residues. The CDR3 DNA is TGTGCCAGCAGCGACTCCGGGTTGCGGGAGGGCCGGAATGAGCAGTTCTTC. Residues: CASSDSGLREGRNEQFF.

This clone was seen a single time. This chain connects TRBV30 to TRBJ2-1; 8 positions match TRBD1. With V trimmed by 3 bases and J by 8 bases, 15 bases remained unmatched. The CDR3 length is 16 residues. Germline assignment: CDR1 GTSNPN and CDR2 SVGIG (reference sequence). The CDR3 DNA follows: TGTGCCTGGAGGCTGTTCGGGACAGGAATGGCCTATGAGCAGTTCTTC. Its translation: CAWRLFGTGMAYEQFF.

V and J are TRBV20-1 and TRBJ2-7; a weak D match, TRBD2 (6 bases). This CDR3 is 11 amino acids long. Between the trimmed V and J ends, which lost 2 bases and 9 bases, there was a span of 11 bases. Per the germline V gene, CDR1 is DFQATT and CDR2 is SNEGSKA (reference sequence). The CDR3 coding sequence is TGCAGTGCTAGAACGGGGGAGGCGCAGTACTTC. This sequence encodes CSARTGEAQYF.

This chain links TRBV6-6 with TRBJ1-1, with D uncertain. Trimming took 0 bases from V and 12 from J, leaving 8 bases between them. CDR1 is MNHNY and CDR2 is SVGAGI in the germline V gene (reference sequence). The CDR3 is made up of 11 amino acids. The CDR3 DNA is TGTGCCAGCAGTTACTCCACCGAGACTTTCTTT. The encoded protein is CASSYSTETFF.

This rearrangement joins TRBV27 to TRBJ1-4; D is unresolved. Germline V gene lookup returns CDR1 MNHEY and CDR2 SMNVEV (reference sequence). The CDR3 covers 14 residues. V shed 4 bases and J shed 6 bases, with 12 bases lying between them. CDR3 amino acids: CASSSSGRDEKLFF. The CDR3, as DNA: TGTGCCAGCAGTTCCTCCGGGCGGGATGAAAAACTGTTTTTT.

There are many counts of this clone. The chain joins TRBV18 to TRBJ2-5; D not resolved. The CDR3 is made up of 13 amino acids. V shed 0 bases and J shed 3 bases, with 5 bases lying between them. CDR1 and CDR2 (germline): KGHSH, LQKENI. CDR3 amino acids: CASSPPPKETQYF. The CDR3 region has the DNA TGTGCCAGCTCACCACCTCCGAAAGAGACCCAGTACTTC.

To note about this clone: This likely stems from a read error, as it lies one base from a far larger clone. Other DNA sequences of this sample code for an identical CDR3. The genes are TRBV30 and TRBJ1-4; D possibly corresponds to TRBD1 (6 bases). Germline V gives CDR1 GTSNPN, CDR2 SVGIG (reference sequence). The CDR3 runs 16 residues. The CDR3 DNA is TGTGCCTGGAGTGCCATTCCACAGGGATCTAACGAAAAACTGTTTTTT. This encodes CAWSAIPQGSNEKLFF.

The chain has TRBV29-1 and TRBJ2-7; D possibly corresponds to TRBD1 (5 bases). Germline CDR1 is SQVTM and CDR2 is ANQGSEA. Trimming took 4 bases from V and 3 from J, leaving 16 bases between them. CDR3 length equals 14 residues. The CDR3 DNA sequence: TGCAGCGTTGTCGTCCCCCCAGGGAACTACGAGCAGTACTTC. It yields the protein CSVVVPPGNYEQYF.

The rearrangement links TRBV11-2 to TRBJ2-7, with a weak D call TRBD2 (6 bases). The germline V gene encodes CDR1 SGHAT and CDR2 FQNNGV. V lost 0 bases to trimming and J lost 4 bases, with 16 bases between them. This CDR3 contains 16 residues. The CDR3 is CASSLDNAGLAYEQYF. CDR3 sequence (DNA): TGTGCCAGCAGCTTAGATAACGCGGGATTGGCTTACGAGCAGTACTTC. Combining the CDR3 with reference TRBV11-2 and TRBJ2-7 gives the whole variable domain EAGVAQSPRYKIIEKRQSVAFWCNPISGHATLYWYQQILGQGPKLLIQFQNNGVVDDSQLPKDRFSAERLKGVDSTLKIQPAKLEDSAVYLCASSLDNAGLAYEQYFGPGTRLTVT.

This rearrangement joins TRBV7-8 to TRBJ1-1; the D is unclear. The germline V gene has CDR1 SGHVS and CDR2 FQNEAQ. The CDR3 contains 15 residues. V lost 2 bases, J lost 1 base, and 11 bases lay in between. The CDR3 is CASSLREVGNTEAFF. In DNA, the CDR3 is TGTGCCAGCAGCTTAAGGGAAGTGGGGAACACTGAAGCTTTCTTT.

The chain carries TRBV7-3 and TRBJ2-5; maybe TRBD2 (6 bases). The CDR3 runs to 15 residues. Germline CDR1 is SGHTA and CDR2 is FQGTGA. The V end lost 2 bases, the J end lost 2 bases, and 12 bases lay between the germline ends. In DNA, the CDR3 is TGTGCCAGCAGCTTAGAGGCGGGACCTCAAGAGACCCAGTACTTC. Its translation is CASSLEAGPQETQYF.

The V and J genes are TRBV2 and TRBJ1-5; TRBD1 is a possible D gene (5 bases). The length of the CDR3 is 15 residues. V gave up 1 base and J gave up 5 bases, with 12 bases separating them. The germline V gene encodes CDR1 SNHLY and CDR2 FYNNEI. In nucleotides, the CDR3 is TGTGCCAGCAGTGAAGGGCGCAGGGTAGATCAGCCCCAGCATTTT. This codes for CASSEGRRVDQPQHF.

The V call is TRBV2, the J call TRBJ1-1, with D perhaps matching TRBD1 (6 bases). The V gene lost 6 bases and the J gene lost 1 base, with 12 bases spanning the gap. The CDR3 is 14 residues long. CDR1 and CDR2 from the germline V gene are SNHLY and FYNNEI. CDR3 coding DNA: TGTGCCAGCAGCTATTACAGGGAGAACACTGAAGCTTTCTTT. It yields the protein CASSYYRENTEAFF.

Concerning this clone: It differs at one base from a far larger clone, so likely a read error. J is TRBJ2-7 and V is TRBV9; D may be TRBD2 (6 bases). The CDR3 spans 15 residues. Trimming cost V 0 bases and J 3 bases, with 13 bases left between them. Germline CDR1 and CDR2: SGDLS and YYNGEE. The CDR3 nucleotides read TGTGCCAGCAGCGTAGGGACGGGGGACGACTACGAGCAGTACTTC. Protein: CASSVGTGDDYEQYF.

The DNA of the CDR3 is TGTGCCAGCTCACCACCGGGACAGCCTGGTTCTGAAGCTTTCTTT. It yields the protein CASSPPGQPGSEAFF. The genes are TRBV18 and TRBJ1-1; 7 bases map to TRBD1. V dropped 0 bases and J dropped 6; count of bases not matched to a gene: 7. From germline, CDR1 is KGHSH and CDR2 LQKENI. The CDR3 sequence is 15 residues long. Full variable domain (rest looked up from reference TRBV18 and TRBJ1-1): NAGVMQNPRHLVRRRGQEARLRCSPMKGHSHVYWYRQLPEEGLKFMVYLQKENIIDESGMPKERFSAEFPKEGPSILRIQQVVRGDSAAYFCASSPPGQPGSEAFFGQGTRLTVV.

The V call is TRBV28, the J call TRBJ1-3, with D maybe TRBD1 (5 bases). CDR3 length: 16 amino acids. CDR1 MDHEN and CDR2 SYDVKM come from the germline V gene. V was cut by 4 bases and J by 1 base, with 14 bases left in between. Written as DNA, the CDR3 is TGTGCCAGCAGTTCTACCCGTTGGGGGTCTGGAAACACCATATATTTT. This codes for CASSSTRWGSGNTIYF.

The CDR3: CASSVVTDTGELFF. Here the CDR3 DNA reads TGTGCCAGCAGCGTAGTGACAGACACCGGGGAGCTGTTTTTT. The rearrangement uses TRBV9 and TRBJ2-2; the D gene is possibly TRBD1 (5 bases). This CDR3 comprises 14 residues. Trimming took 0 bases from V and 3 from J, leaving 6 bases between them. The germline gives CDR1 SGDLS, CDR2 YYNGEE.

This clone showed up just a few times. This chain uses TRBV5-8 with TRBJ2-1; D uncertain. V lost 0 bases and J lost 1, with 8 bases in between. The CDR3 covers 15 residues. The V gene's germline CDR1 is SGHTS and CDR2 YDEGEE. CDR3 sequence reads: CASSLAANSYNEQFF. Here the CDR3 DNA reads TGTGCCAGCAGCTTGGCGGCTAATTCCTACAATGAGCAGTTCTTC.

The chain combines TRBV7-9 with TRBJ2-7; 9 bases agree with TRBD1. The CDR3 has 15 residues. Germline assignment: CDR1 SEHNR and CDR2 FQNEAQ (reference sequence). After removal of 4 bases from V and 3 bases from J, the junction contained 7 bases not matched to a gene. Here the CDR3 DNA reads TGTGCCAGCAGCTCAGGGACAGGGACTGACTACGAGCAGTACTTC. This codes for CASSSGTGTDYEQYF.

V usage is TRBV7-2 and J usage is TRBJ1-1; TRBD1 is a possible D gene (5 bases). Germline values: CDR1 SGHTA, CDR2 FQGNSA. Trimming left V 0 bases short and J 4 bases short, with 12 bases between. The CDR3 consists of 15 residues. In DNA, the CDR3 is TGTGCCAGCAGCTTAGCGTCGGGGGGAGTCACTGAAGCTTTCTTT. It codes for CASSLASGGVTEAFF. Filled out from reference TRBV7-2 and TRBJ1-1, the complete variable domain reads GAGVSQSPSNKVTEKGKDVELRCDPISGHTALYWYRQSLGQGLEFLIYFQGNSAPDKSGLPSDRFSAERTGGSVSTLTIQRTQQEDSAVYLCASSLASGGVTEAFFGQGTRLTVV.